This record looks at one TCR beta chain sequence and its context. Its antigen is not known. The sample is drawn from a study of T cell responses to AZD1222 COVID-19 vaccine. Study at large: Both about-4-week and about-12-week second-dose recipients were combined. Study-wide findings and caveats: Seropositive status at baseline applied to only 5 to 7 AZD1222 recipients. Increased Spike-specific TCR breadth and depth were observed after two AZD1222 doses. The donors showed a predominance of white British ancestry and of females, with possible underestimation of clonal diversity.

The CDR3 has 14 residues. V was trimmed by 3 bases and J by 3 bases, leaving 12 bases between them. Germline values: CDR1 SGDLS, CDR2 YYNGEE. Sequencing used immunoSEQ multiplex PCR; TCRdb keeps in-frame clones, though not all of them. The sample shows about 150,000 clones, more than 90% of them seen only once. This rearrangement joins TRBV9 to TRBJ1-2; maybe TRBD1 (6 bases). Material: peripheral blood, obtained on day 0 of AZD1222 vaccination. This TCR derives from an adult in good health. CDR3 DNA: TGTGCCAGCAGCGGTGGACAGTCTTACTATGGCTACACCTTC. Translating gives CASSGGQSYYGYTF.